The 18 T cell receptor beta chains presented below share a single source sample, sequenced in a study of post-analysis software for immune sequencing data. Their target antigens are unknown. Each TCR beta cDNA library carried unique molecular identifiers. TCRdb ran MiXCR on the PCR reads and lists one entry per CDR3 protein. Of under 900,000 distinct CDR3 sequences in the sample, under 70% were seen once. Findings and limits, study-wide: Four or five TRBV segments (TRBV5-6, TRBV5-1 and TRBV20-1 among them) occurred more frequently in patients than in controls.

Sequencing was performed on blood. The receptors derive from a girl between 10 and 17 years old with multiple sclerosis.

The chain has TRBV10-2 and TRBJ2-5; D ambiguous. This CDR3 region has 14 residues. The V end lost 3 bases, the J end lost 11 bases, and 19 bases lay between the germline ends. Germline V gives CDR1 WSHSY, CDR2 SAAADI. This chain's CDR3 is CASSDSDRRYEQYF. The CDR3 DNA reads as TGCGCCAGCAGTGATTCAGATCGCCGATATGAGCAGTACTTC.

As to this clonotype: Germline and junction disagree at one end, which may indicate a read error. The genes are TRBV29-1 and TRBJ2-5, with D hard to call. The CDR3 totals 13 residues. The germline gives CDR1 SQVTM, CDR2 ANQGSEA. The CDR3 DNA sequence: TGCAGCGGTGAAGTCGGCCTCCAAGAGACCCAGTACTTC. Translating gives CSGEVGLQETQYF.

J is TRBJ2-7 and V is TRBV7-2; unclear D gene. The CDR3 has 14 amino acids. V gave up 3 bases and J gave up 3 bases, with 12 bases separating them. Germline loops: CDR1 SGHTA, CDR2 FQGNSA. The CDR3 reads CASSFGLENYEQYF. The DNA for the CDR3 is TGTGCCAGCAGCTTTGGGCTAGAGAACTACGAGCAGTACTTC.

The chain couples TRBV14 to TRBJ2-1; D not resolved. Germline CDR1 is SGHDN and CDR2 is FVKESK. V was shortened by 1 base and J by 2 bases, with 12 bases between the two germline ends. The length of the CDR3 is 16 residues. CDR3 coding DNA: TGTGCCAGCAGCCAAGTAAAGAGACAACCCTACAATGAGCAGTTCTTC. Translated, it gives CASSQVKRQPYNEQFF.

This sequence joins TRBV6-5 and TRBJ2-7; no clear D gene. CDR3 length equals 13 residues. CDR1 and CDR2 from the germline V gene are MNHEY and SVGAGI. V lost 5 bases, J lost 1 base, and 9 bases lay in between. The CDR3 nucleotides read TGTGCCAGCAGTCGGGCCGGGTCCTACGAGCAGTACTTC. This gives the protein CASSRAGSYEQYF.

The chain joins TRBV29-1 to TRBJ2-3, with D possibly TRBD1 on 7 matching bases. The CDR3 runs 13 residues. The V gene lost 4 bases and the J gene lost 3 bases, with 11 bases spanning the gap. In germline, CDR1 is SQVTM, CDR2 ANQGSEA. DNA for the CDR3: TGCAGCGTTGCGGAGGGGGCGACAGATACGCAGTATTTT. It yields the protein CSVAEGATDTQYF.

The chain uses TRBV20-1 and TRBJ1-2; D gene uncertain. The ends were cut back, 4 bases at V and 5 bases at J, with 14 bases in the middle. This CDR3 is 13 amino acids long. Germline CDR1 and CDR2: DFQATT and SNEGSKA (reference sequence). This CDR3 is CSAKPRAVYGYTF. Here the CDR3 DNA reads TGCAGTGCTAAACCCCGGGCCGTATATGGCTACACCTTC.

This chain joins TRBV20-1 and TRBJ2-3; 14 positions agree with TRBD2. This CDR3 is 17 amino acids long. Germline CDR1 reads DFQATT; CDR2 reads SNEGSKA (reference sequence). Germline trimming cut 6 bases from V and 1 base from J; bases unmatched to any gene: 9. The CDR3 reads CSAVRGLAGVRTDTQYF. In DNA, the CDR3 is TGCAGTGCCGTAAGGGGACTAGCGGGGGTTCGCACAGATACGCAGTATTTT.

This chain joins TRBV6-4 and TRBJ2-1; TRBD1 is a possible D gene (5 bases). Matching the DNA end better, TRBJ2-7 makes the J call doubtful. The germline V gene encodes CDR1 MRHNA and CDR2 SNTAGT. This CDR3 has 16 amino acids. The DNA of the CDR3 is TGTGCCAGCCCGTTTCTAAAGGGGCGAATAACCTACGAGCAGTACTTC. Amino acids: CASPFLKGRITYEQYF.

Concerning this clonotype: Its ends do not fully match the called genes, so a read error is possible. The J gene is TRBJ2-3, the V gene TRBV7-7, with 14 bases aligning to TRBD2. From germline, CDR1 is SSHAT and CDR2 FNYEAQ (reference sequence). CDR3 length: 16 residues. For the CDR3, the DNA is TGTGCCAACAGCCTCGGACTAGCGGGGGGAGGAGATACGCAGTATTTT. This gives the protein CANSLGLAGGGDTQYF.

V is TRBV7-2 and J is TRBJ1-2, with a possible D match to TRBD1 (6 bases). The ends were cut back, 1 base at V and 2 bases at J, with 11 bases in the middle. Looked up from germline, CDR1 is SGHTA and CDR2 is FQGNSA. The CDR3 consists of 15 residues. The CDR3: CASSLGQGRNYGYTF. CDR3 coding DNA: TGTGCCAGCAGCTTAGGGCAGGGGCGGAACTATGGCTACACCTTC.

The chain uses TRBV10-3 and TRBJ2-7; 11 bases align to TRBD1. V was pared by 9 bases and J by 3 bases, with 1 base of the junction left unmatched. The CDR3 consists of 12 residues. Germline CDR1 and CDR2: ENHRY and SYGVKD. The CDR3 nucleotides read TGTGCCATTGGGACAGGGGGCTACGAGCAGTACTTC. The encoded protein is CAIGTGGYEQYF.

This sequence joins TRBV9 and TRBJ2-1; 7 bases fit TRBD2. Per germline, CDR1 SGDLS and CDR2 YYNGEE. The CDR3 runs to 15 residues. The ends lost 4 bases at V and 10 bases at J; junction bases unmatched: 14. The chain's CDR3 is CASSPAAPAGAEQFF. CDR3 sequence (DNA): TGTGCCAGCAGCCCGGCCGCCCCCGCGGGAGCCGAGCAGTTCTTC.

Comments on this clonotype: As the CDR3 is not closed by the conserved phenylalanine or tryptophan, this likely results from a read error. This chain connects TRBV5-1 to TRBJ1-2; weak D call: TRBD1 (5 bases). The ends were cut back, 3 bases at V and 10 bases at J, with 16 bases in the middle. CDR3 length: 13 amino acids. Germline values: CDR1 SGHRS, CDR2 YFSETQ. The CDR3 protein is CASSSGAGEDYTC. CDR3 DNA sequence: TGCGCCAGCAGCTCCGGGGCCGGGGAAGACTACACCTGC.

The sample holds a few counts of this clonotype. The gene calls are TRBV3-1 and TRBJ2-1, with 12 bases fitting TRBD2. The germline V gene encodes CDR1 LGHDT and CDR2 YNNKEL (reference sequence). The ends lost 0 bases at V and 1 base at J; junction bases unmatched: 4. CDR3 length: 18 amino acids. CDR3 DNA: TGTGCCAGCAGCCAAGAAAGACTAGCGGGGGAATCCTACAATGAGCAGTTCTTC. It translates to CASSQERLAGESYNEQFF.

This clonotype was detected a few times. CDR3 protein: CSAIINLGQPQHF. CDR3 DNA sequence: TGCAGCGCGATAATTAATTTGGGTCAGCCCCAGCATTTT. The chain couples TRBV29-1 to TRBJ1-5; D ambiguous. Trimming removed 7 bases at V and 6 bases at J, with 16 bases between. Germline assignment: CDR1 SQVTM and CDR2 ANQGSEA. The CDR3 runs 13 residues.

The chain has TRBV10-3 and TRBJ2-7; TRBD1 matches at 8 bases. J lost 2 bases, V lost 3 bases, and 3 bases had no gene match. Per the germline V gene, CDR1 is ENHRY and CDR2 is SYGVKD. This CDR3 spans 14 amino acids. This chain's CDR3 is CAISEGQGAYEQYF. Here the CDR3 DNA reads TGTGCCATCAGTGAAGGACAGGGAGCCTACGAGCAGTACTTC.

The sample holds a few counts of this clonotype. The rearrangement joins TRBV5-1 to TRBJ1-2; TRBD1 aligns across 8 bases. There are 17 residues in the CDR3. Germline V gene data show CDR1 as SGHRS and CDR2 as YFSETQ. The junction had 7 bases not matched to a gene; V was cut back by 0 bases and J by 0 bases. CDR3 in amino acids: CASSLDQGAPANYGYTF. CDR3 bases: TGCGCCAGCAGCTTGGATCAGGGGGCACCAGCTAACTATGGCTACACCTTC.